This T cell receptor (beta chain) comes out of a study of blood T cell repertoires in COVID-19. Study-wide background: T cells, B-cell-depleted T cells, or PBMCs supplied cDNA or gDNA.

This clone occurred once. Libraries were prepared by immunoSEQ multiplex PCR; TCRdb keeps only in-frame clonotypes and omits some of them. Here the sample spans about 390,000 clones, about 83% being singletons. Those enrolled, adults aged roughly 18 to 90 years, came from roughly 23 US areas. Participants' own reports of clinical history determined their cohort assignment. Resolution of symptoms, clearance, or two negative PCRs was present in recovered Cohort 3 donors. The germline gives CDR1 MDHEN, CDR2 SYDVKM. V was trimmed by 6 bases and J by 3 bases, leaving 18 bases between them. This CDR3 contains 16 residues.

Sequenced: PBMCs or T cells enriched from blood (not recorded which). The clonotype originates from a woman aged 45-59 years who had recovered from COVID-19. This chain connects TRBV28 to TRBJ1-5, with TRBD1 as a possible D gene (5 bases). As DNA, the CDR3 is TGTGCCAGCAGACCCACCTTGACAGTCTCCAATCAGCCCCAGCATTTT. Translation: CASRPTLTVSNQPQHF.